The 20 T cell receptor beta chains below all came from one sample that was sequenced in a study of monozygotic twins with cystic fibrosis. Produced via immunoSEQ multiplex PCR; TCRdb's table is partial and in-frame only. The sample holds approximately 14,000 clones; nearly 99% are singletons and the top ten take over 0.35%. Sequencing was carried out using blood. The source is a girl aged 2 to 9 with cystic fibrosis.

The chain is built from TRBV25-1 and TRBJ1-2; 7 bases agree with TRBD1. The junction had 6 bases not matched to a gene; V was cut back by 4 bases and J by 4 bases. Germline CDR1 MGHDK, CDR2 SYGVNS. The CDR3 has 14 residues. The CDR3 loop is CASSVSGDSYGYTF. The CDR3 DNA sequence: TGTGCCAGCAGTGTAAGTGGGGACAGCTATGGCTACACCTTC.

The rearrangement links TRBV19 to TRBJ1-1, with 7 bases matching TRBD1. The germline gives CDR1 LNHDA, CDR2 SQIVND (reference sequence). Trimming cost V 3 bases and J 6 bases; bases outside gene matches: 10. The length of the CDR3 is 15 residues. The CDR3 coding sequence is TGTGCCAGTAGTATGCCAAACAGGGGAGGCGCTGAAGCTTTCTTT. Its protein product is CASSMPNRGGAEAFF.

This chain connects TRBV16 to TRBJ1-2, with D maybe TRBD1 (5 bases). The V end was cut by 2 bases, the J end by 2 bases, with 9 bases between. Germline loops: CDR1 KGHSY, CDR2 FQNENV. CDR3 length: 14 residues. CDR3 protein: CASSQGAGNYGYTF. In nucleotides, the CDR3 is TGTGCCAGCAGCCAAGGGGCAGGGAACTATGGCTACACCTTC.

V gene TRBV28 combines with J gene TRBJ1-1; a possible D gene is TRBD1 (5 bases). The V gene's germline CDR1 is MDHEN and CDR2 SYDVKM. The CDR3 runs 15 residues. V was shortened by 3 bases and J by 0 bases, with 11 bases between the two germline ends. The CDR3 DNA follows: TGTGCCAGCAGTTTTCGGGGGTACATGAACACTGAAGCTTTCTTT. This encodes CASSFRGYMNTEAFF.

V usage is TRBV4-3 and J usage is TRBJ2-1; the match to TRBD2 covers 9 bases. CDR3 size: 17 residues. V lost 1 base and J lost 6; bases outside the gene matches: 10. Germline CDR1 LGHNA, CDR2 YSLEER. CDR3 loop: CASSQARGTSRSNEQFF. The CDR3 nucleotides read TGCGCCAGCAGCCAAGCCCGCGGGACTAGCCGGTCCAATGAGCAGTTCTTC.

The chain couples TRBV19 to TRBJ2-2, with unresolved D. Trimming took 5 bases from V and 5 from J, leaving 12 bases between them. This CDR3 comprises 14 residues. The germline V gene encodes CDR1 LNHDA and CDR2 SQIVND (reference sequence). The CDR3 nucleotides are TGTGCCAGTAGTGGTATCCTGGGGACCGGGGAGCTGTTTTTT. Translating gives CASSGILGTGELFF. Looking up the rest from reference TRBV19 and TRBJ2-2 gives the full variable domain: DGGITQSPKYLFRKEGQNVTLSCEQNLNHDAMYWYRQDPGQGLRLIYYSQIVNDFQKGDIAEGYSVSREKKESFPLTVTSAQKNPTAFYLCASSGILGTGELFFGEGSRLTVL.

The chain recombines TRBV7-2 with TRBJ2-3, with D perhaps TRBD2 (7 bases). The germline gives CDR1 SGHTA, CDR2 FQGNSA. Deletions cut 5 bases from V and 6 bases from J, with 27 bases between. The CDR3 has 18 residues. The CDR3 nucleotides read TGTGCCAGCAGCCCAAGAGGAATAGGAGGAAGGGGGGGCGATACGCAGTATTTT. Protein product: CASSPRGIGGRGGDTQYF.

The chain uses TRBV18 and TRBJ1-3; 8 bases agree with TRBD1. J gave up 3 bases and V 2 bases, and 6 bases lay outside the gene matches. Germline assignment: CDR1 KGHSH and CDR2 LQKENI. The CDR3 consists of 16 residues. The CDR3 DNA follows: TGTGCCAGCTCACCATGGTCACAGGGGGTTGGAAACACCATATATTTT. Protein sequence: CASSPWSQGVGNTIYF. Complete variable domain (other parts from reference TRBV18 and TRBJ1-3): NAGVMQNPRHLVRRRGQEARLRCSPMKGHSHVYWYRQLPEEGLKFMVYLQKENIIDESGMPKERFSAEFPKEGPSILRIQQVVRGDSAAYFCASSPWSQGVGNTIYFGEGSWLTVV.

The chain uses TRBV29-1 and TRBJ1-2; 8 nucleotides match TRBD1. CDR1 and CDR2 (germline): SQVTM, ANQGSEA. There are 15 residues in the CDR3. V shed 4 bases and J 4 bases; nucleotides not matched to a gene: 11. In DNA, the CDR3 is TGCAGCGTTGCAGTCAGGGGGCGTGAGGCCTATGGCTACACCTTC. Its translation is CSVAVRGREAYGYTF.

The chain uses TRBV5-4 and TRBJ1-5; 10 bases map to TRBD1. This CDR3 is 15 amino acids long. In germline, CDR1 is SGHNT, CDR2 YYREEE (reference sequence). Trimming cost V 4 bases and J 4 bases; bases outside gene matches: 5. Here the CDR3 DNA reads TGTGCCAGCAGCCCGGACAGGGGGGAAAATCAGCCCCAGCATTTT. It translates to CASSPDRGENQPQHF.

The chain carries TRBV6-5 and TRBJ1-2; D is undetermined. V was clipped by 0 bases and J by 7 bases, with 12 bases between them. The CDR3 length is 14 residues. Per the germline V gene, CDR1 is MNHEY and CDR2 is SVGAGI. CDR3 DNA: TGTGCCAGCAGTTACTCGTTGACGGTCGGTGGCTACACCTTC. Translation: CASSYSLTVGGYTF.

The chain is built from TRBV6-5 and TRBJ2-1; D is undetermined. Trimming cost V 1 base and J 1 base, with 8 bases left between them. The germline gives CDR1 MNHEY, CDR2 SVGAGI. This CDR3 spans 15 amino acids. The DNA of the CDR3 is TGTGCCAGCAGTTACTTGGTCGGTTCCTACAATGAGCAGTTCTTC. This translates into CASSYLVGSYNEQFF.

The chain couples TRBV15 to TRBJ2-5; 15 nucleotides line up with TRBD2. The CDR3 totals 18 residues. The germline V gene has CDR1 LNHNV and CDR2 YYDKDF (reference sequence). V was clipped by 5 bases and J by 5 bases; unmatched bases: 12. CDR3 sequence reads: CATSSGTSGRLQGETQYF. CDR3 sequence (DNA): TGTGCCACCAGCTCGGGGACTAGCGGGAGGCTTCAAGGGGAGACCCAGTACTTC.

This CDR3 is CASSSPRARTEAFF. The CDR3 coding sequence is TGTGCCAGCAGCTCCCCTAGGGCCCGAACTGAAGCTTTCTTT. This chain uses TRBV5-5 with TRBJ1-1; D is undetermined. Per germline, CDR1 SGHKS and CDR2 YYEKEE (reference sequence). V lost 3 bases to trimming and J lost 5 bases, with 14 bases between them. This CDR3 region has 14 residues.

The chain employs TRBV6-5 and TRBJ2-5; D may correspond to TRBD1 or TRBD2 (5 bases each). There are 12 residues in the CDR3. CDR1 is MNHEY and CDR2 is SVGAGI in the germline V gene. Trimming removed 6 bases at V and 11 bases at J, with 16 bases between. CDR3 region: CASSKLGTRQYF. The DNA for the CDR3 is TGTGCCAGCAGCAAACTTGGGACCCGGCAGTACTTC.

This chain links TRBV10-3 with TRBJ1-2; 9 nucleotides line up with TRBD1. The CDR3 length is 14 residues. From germline, CDR1 is ENHRY and CDR2 SYGVKD. Trimming cost V 6 bases and J 4 bases; bases outside gene matches: 6. The CDR3 region is CAIRGQGGRYGYTF. In DNA, the CDR3 is TGTGCCATCAGGGGACAGGGCGGGCGCTATGGCTACACCTTC.

This chain joins TRBV25-1 and TRBJ1-1, with D possibly being TRBD1 (5 bases). The CDR3 contains 15 residues. Germline CDR1 and CDR2: MGHDK and SYGVNS. V lost 7 bases and J 1 base, leaving 16 bases between the germline ends. The CDR3 here is CASTFRTGGNTEAFF. The CDR3 DNA sequence: TGTGCCAGCACCTTCCGAACGGGGGGGAACACTGAAGCTTTCTTT.

The sample holds one count of this clone. The chain is built from TRBV30 and TRBJ1-4; possible D gene TRBD1, 5 bases. Trimming cost V 1 base and J 13 bases, with 16 bases left between them. This CDR3 contains 13 residues. The germline gives CDR1 GTSNPN, CDR2 SVGIG (reference sequence). The CDR3 here is CAWSEKRRTPLFF. The DNA of the CDR3 is TGTGCCTGGAGTGAAAAAAGGAGGACACCACTGTTTTTT.

V gene TRBV5-1 combines with J gene TRBJ2-7; 8 bases map to TRBD2. From germline, CDR1 is SGHRS and CDR2 YFSETQ. V was clipped by 2 bases and J by 6 bases; unmatched bases: 7. The CDR3 totals 14 residues. In DNA form, the CDR3 reads TGCGCCAGCAGCTTCGGGGCGGGAGGAGGCGAGCAGTACTTC. Residues: CASSFGAGGGEQYF.

The CDR3 DNA reads as TGTGCCTGGAGTGGGAAAACAGGGAGCTCTGGAAACACCATATATTTT. This encodes CAWSGKTGSSGNTIYF. V is TRBV30 and J is TRBJ1-3; D possibly corresponds to TRBD1 (6 bases). With 1 base removed from V and 0 bases from J, the gap between germline ends came to 13 bases. The CDR3 extends over 16 amino acids. Germline-derived CDR1 and CDR2 are GTSNPN and SVGIG (reference sequence).